This TCR beta chain was identified in a study of blood T cell repertoires in COVID-19. In the study overall: Samples of COVID-19 (acute and convalescent) were obtained from the United States, Italy and Spain. T cells, B-cell-depleted T cells, or PBMCs provided the cDNA or gDNA that served as material.

V gave up 6 bases and J gave up 11 bases, with 13 bases separating them. In germline, CDR1 is MDHEN, CDR2 SYDVKM. The CDR3 has 11 amino acids. As handled by the study authors: Amplification of reference gene primers provided the estimated nucleated cell counts. Produced via immunoSEQ multiplex PCR; TCRdb's table is partial and in-frame only. From that table come the V and J calls and clone size; the DNA was used to work out D and trimming. The sample consists of a few hundred thousand clones, around 87% of them appearing once. Material: peripheral blood. This chain connects TRBV28 to TRBJ1-2; the D is unclear. This TCR derives from a woman between 70 and 85 years old with active or convalescent COVID-19. CDR3 loop: CASSATLRYTF. The CDR3 region has the DNA TGTGCCAGCAGCGCGACTTTAAGGTACACCTTC.